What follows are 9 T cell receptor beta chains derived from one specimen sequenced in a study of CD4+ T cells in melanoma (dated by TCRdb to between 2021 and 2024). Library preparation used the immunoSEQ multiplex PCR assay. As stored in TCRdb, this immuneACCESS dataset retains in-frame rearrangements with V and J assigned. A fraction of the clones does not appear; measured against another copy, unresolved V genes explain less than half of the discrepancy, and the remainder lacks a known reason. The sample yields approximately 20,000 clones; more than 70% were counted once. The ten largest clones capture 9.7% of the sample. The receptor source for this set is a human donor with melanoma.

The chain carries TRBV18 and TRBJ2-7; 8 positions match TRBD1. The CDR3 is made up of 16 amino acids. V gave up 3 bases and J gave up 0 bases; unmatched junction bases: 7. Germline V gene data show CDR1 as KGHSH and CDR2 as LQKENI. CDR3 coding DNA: TGTGCCAGCTCACCCCAGGGACAGGTGAGCTCCTACGAGCAGTACTTC. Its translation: CASSPQGQVSSYEQYF. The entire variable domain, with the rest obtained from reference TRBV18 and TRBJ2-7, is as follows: NAGVMQNPRHLVRRRGQEARLRCSPMKGHSHVYWYRQLPEEGLKFMVYLQKENIIDESGMPKERFSAEFPKEGPSILRIQQVVRGDSAAYFCASSPQGQVSSYEQYFGPGTRLTVT.

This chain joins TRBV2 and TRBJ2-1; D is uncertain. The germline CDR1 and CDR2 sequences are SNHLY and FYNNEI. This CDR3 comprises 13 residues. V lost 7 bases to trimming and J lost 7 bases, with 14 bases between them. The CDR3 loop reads CASKFQTQNEQFF. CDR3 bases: TGTGCCAGCAAATTCCAGACACAGAATGAGCAGTTCTTC. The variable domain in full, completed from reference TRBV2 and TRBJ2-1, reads EPEVTQTPSHQVTQMGQEVILRCVPISNHLYFYWYRQILGQKVEFLVSFYNNEISEKSEIFDDQFSVERPDGSNFTLKIRSTKLEDSAMYFCASKFQTQNEQFFGPGTRLTVL.

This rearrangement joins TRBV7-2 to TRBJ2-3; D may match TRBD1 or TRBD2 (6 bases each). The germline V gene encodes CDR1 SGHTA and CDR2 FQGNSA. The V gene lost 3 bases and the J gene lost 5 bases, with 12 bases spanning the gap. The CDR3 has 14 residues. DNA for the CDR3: TGTGCCAGCAGCTTTACCGGGGGCCAAGATACGCAGTATTTT. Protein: CASSFTGGQDTQYF. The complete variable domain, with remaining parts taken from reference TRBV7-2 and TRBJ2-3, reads GAGVSQSPSNKVTEKGKDVELRCDPISGHTALYWYRQSLGQGLEFLIYFQGNSAPDKSGLPSDRFSAERTGGSVSTLTIQRTQQEDSAVYLCASSFTGGQDTQYFGPGTRLTVL.

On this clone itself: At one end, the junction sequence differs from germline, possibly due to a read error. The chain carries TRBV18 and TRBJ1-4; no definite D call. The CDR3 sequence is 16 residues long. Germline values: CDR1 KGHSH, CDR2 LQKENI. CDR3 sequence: CASSPRVRADSEKLFF. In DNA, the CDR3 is TGTGCCAGCTCCCCACGAGTGCGAGCGGATTCGGAAAAACTGTTTTTT.

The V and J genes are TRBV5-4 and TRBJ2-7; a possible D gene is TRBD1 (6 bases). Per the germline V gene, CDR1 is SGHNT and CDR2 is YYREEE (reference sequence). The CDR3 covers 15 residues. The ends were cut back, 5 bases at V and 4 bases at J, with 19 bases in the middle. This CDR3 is CASSVRSQGRYEQYF. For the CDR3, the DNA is TGTGCCAGCAGTGTGAGGTCACAGGGAAGATACGAGCAGTACTTC.

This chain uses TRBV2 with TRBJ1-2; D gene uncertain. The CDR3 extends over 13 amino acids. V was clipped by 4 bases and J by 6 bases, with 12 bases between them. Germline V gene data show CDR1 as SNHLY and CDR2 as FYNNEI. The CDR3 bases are TGTGCCAGCAGTGCCTTGTCTTGGCATGGCTACACCTTC. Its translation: CASSALSWHGYTF.

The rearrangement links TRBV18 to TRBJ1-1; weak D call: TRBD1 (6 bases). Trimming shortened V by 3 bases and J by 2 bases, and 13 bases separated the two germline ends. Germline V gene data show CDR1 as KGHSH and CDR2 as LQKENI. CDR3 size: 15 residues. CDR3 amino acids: CASSPVQGINTEAFF. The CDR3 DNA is TGTGCCAGCTCACCGGTTCAGGGGATAAACACTGAAGCTTTCTTT. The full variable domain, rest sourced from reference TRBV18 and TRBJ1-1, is NAGVMQNPRHLVRRRGQEARLRCSPMKGHSHVYWYRQLPEEGLKFMVYLQKENIIDESGMPKERFSAEFPKEGPSILRIQQVVRGDSAAYFCASSPVQGINTEAFFGQGTRLTVV.

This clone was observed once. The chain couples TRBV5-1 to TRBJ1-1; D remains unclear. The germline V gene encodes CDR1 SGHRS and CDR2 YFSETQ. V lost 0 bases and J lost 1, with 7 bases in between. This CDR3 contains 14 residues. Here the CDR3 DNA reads TGCGCCAGCAGCTTGGTCAGCACGAACACTGAAGCTTTCTTT. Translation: CASSLVSTNTEAFF.

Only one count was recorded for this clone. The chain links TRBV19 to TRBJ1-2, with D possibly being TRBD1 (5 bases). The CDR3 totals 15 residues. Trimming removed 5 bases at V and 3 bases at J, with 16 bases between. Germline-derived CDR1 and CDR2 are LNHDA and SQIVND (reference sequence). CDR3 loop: CASSPRGEEYYGYTF. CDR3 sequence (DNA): TGTGCCAGTAGTCCCCGGGGGGAAGAGTACTATGGCTACACCTTC. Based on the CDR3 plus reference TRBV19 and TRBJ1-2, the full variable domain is DGGITQSPKYLFRKEGQNVTLSCEQNLNHDAMYWYRQDPGQGLRLIYYSQIVNDFQKGDIAEGYSVSREKKESFPLTVTSAQKNPTAFYLCASSPRGEEYYGYTFGSGTRLTVV.